This entry features one TCR beta chain sequence. What it recognizes is unknown. These data originate in a study of cytomegalovirus exposure and HLA in healthy donors. The PCR used 60 Vbeta and 13 Jbeta primers. This table comes from immunoSEQ multiplex PCR, and its TCRdb copy is limited to in-frame clones, with some not included. The sample gives more than 150,000 clones, 80% of which show up once; 0.65% is in the top ten. The study, taken as a whole, reports: When analyzed later, a missense DCLRE1C variant was found to be linked to TCR beta V- and J-gene trimming. In vitro experiments confirmed that a few CMV-associated chains were specific for CMV antigens. Previous analysis showed most TCR beta V segments were productive about 87% or about 30% of the time.

The clonotype comes from a boy aged 10-17 years in good health and CMV-seronegative. The sample comprised PBMCs.

The CDR3 here is CASSIASRESTQETQYF. The CDR3 DNA follows: TGTGCCAGTAGTATAGCTTCGAGGGAATCAACCCAAGAGACCCAGTACTTC. The genes are TRBV19 and TRBJ2-5; D may be TRBD2 (5 bases). This CDR3 has 17 residues. Germline CDR1 is LNHDA and CDR2 is SQIVND (reference sequence). The V end lost 1 base, the J end lost 1 base, and 16 bases lay between the germline ends. Drawing the rest from reference TRBV19 and TRBJ2-5, the complete variable domain is DGGITQSPKYLFRKEGQNVTLSCEQNLNHDAMYWYRQDPGQGLRLIYYSQIVNDFQKGDIAEGYSVSREKKESFPLTVTSAQKNPTAFYLCASSIASRESTQETQYFGPGTRLLVL.